Below, one TCR beta chain is given with its context. This sample was taken from a study of blood T cell repertoires in COVID-19. TCRdb keeps only in-frame clones here, not all; method: immunoSEQ multiplex PCR. The table includes over 85,000 clones, approximately 84% detected once. The CDR3 totals 15 residues. Germline V CDR1 and CDR2: MNHEY, SMNVEV (reference sequence). The germline V and J ends were trimmed by 2 bases and 3 bases, with 10 bases remaining between them. The V gene is TRBV27, the J gene TRBJ2-2, with a weak D call TRBD1 (5 bases). The TCR was taken from a man aged 40-49 years with active or convalescent COVID-19. Input material: peripheral blood. CDR3 DNA sequence: TGTGCCAGCAGTTTAAGGTCAGGGTACACCGGGGAGCTGTTTTTT. It translates to CASSLRSGYTGELFF.